These 2 T cell receptor beta chains were sequenced from one sample in a study of blood T cell repertoires in COVID-19. Here immunoSEQ multiplex PCR was the method, and the copy in TCRdb shows in-frame clones only, minus some. Of some 93,000 clones in the sample, 70% to 85% were seen once. Material for sequencing was peripheral blood. The receptors stem from an older man with acute or convalescent COVID-19.

V usage is TRBV19 and J usage is TRBJ1-1; 8 bases are shared with TRBD1. In germline, CDR1 is LNHDA, CDR2 SQIVND (reference sequence). The trim removed 10 bases at V and 1 base at J, leaving 11 bases unmatched. This CDR3 is 15 amino acids long. The CDR3 coding sequence is TGTGCCACCTTGGACAGGGCCGGTGGGAACACTGAAGCTTTCTTT. Translating it yields CATLDRAGGNTEAFF.

This clone was seen ten or more times. This chain joins TRBV30 and TRBJ1-2; 8 bases fit TRBD1. The length of the CDR3 is 14 residues. Germline loops: CDR1 GTSNPN, CDR2 SVGIG (reference sequence). Germline trimming cut 1 base from V and 5 bases from J; bases unmatched to any gene: 6. The CDR3 DNA sequence: TGTGCCTGGAGTGCAAAGACAGGGGTGTATGGCTACACCTTC. It yields the protein CAWSAKTGVYGYTF.